The clone carrying this TCR beta chain has a single count. Its antigen is unknown. The method was immunoSEQ multiplex PCR; TCRdb's version includes in-frame clones alone and lacks a portion of them. This sample has 43,000 or so clones, with 88% found just once. No patient escaped relapse after autologous stem cell transplantation, and brentuximab vedotin exposure varied. The record originates from a study of PD-1 blockade in classical Hodgkin lymphoma. Study conclusions and caveats: CD8+ TCR diversity did not rise significantly by C4D1, unlike CD4+.

The CDR3 consists of 15 residues. V was cut by 3 bases and J by 4 bases, with 16 bases left in between. From germline, CDR1 is LNHDA and CDR2 SQIVND (reference sequence). The TCR was taken from a human donor with classical Hodgkin lymphoma. Material: peripheral blood mononuclear cells (PBMCs), obtained at baseline. The chain is built from TRBV19 and TRBJ2-7; D remains unclear. The CDR3 loop is CASSIAWASGYEQYF. CDR3 DNA sequence: TGTGCCAGTAGTATCGCCTGGGCCAGTGGATACGAGCAGTACTTC.